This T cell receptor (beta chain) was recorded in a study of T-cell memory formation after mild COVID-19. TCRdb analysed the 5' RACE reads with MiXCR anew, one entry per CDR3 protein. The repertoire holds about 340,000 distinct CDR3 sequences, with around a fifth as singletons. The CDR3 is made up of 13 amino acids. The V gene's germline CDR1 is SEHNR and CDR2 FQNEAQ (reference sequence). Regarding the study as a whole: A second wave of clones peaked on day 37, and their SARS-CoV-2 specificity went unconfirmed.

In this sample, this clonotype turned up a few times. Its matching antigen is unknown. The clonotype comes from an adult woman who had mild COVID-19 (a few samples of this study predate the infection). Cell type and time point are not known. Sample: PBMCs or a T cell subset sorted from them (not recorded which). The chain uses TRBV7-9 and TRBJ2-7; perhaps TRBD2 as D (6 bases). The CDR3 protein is CAGGDSSSYEQYF. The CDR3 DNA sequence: TGTGCAGGTGGGGACTCGTCCTCCTACGAGCAGTACTTC.